Each of the 3 T cell receptor beta chains below was sequenced from the same sample in a study of blood T cell repertoires in COVID-19. Using immunoSEQ multiplex PCR, the repertoire was profiled, and TCRdb retains in-frame clones only, with some absent. Among 14,000 or so clones, around 82% were seen once, and the ten largest hold roughly 9.7%. The source material was peripheral blood. These TCRs come from a human donor in a cohort sampled during active COVID-19.

The rearrangement joins TRBV3-1 (or the pseudogene TRBV3-2) to TRBJ2-1; 16 bases match TRBD2. Unmatched junction bases numbered 3, after V lost 1 base and J lost 12 bases. This CDR3 comprises 15 residues. CDR1 LGHDT and CDR2 YNNKEL come from the germline V gene (reference sequence). CDR3 nucleotide sequence: TGTGCCAGCAGCCAAGCTGGGACTAGCGGGAGGGCGCAGTTCTTC. Translated, it gives CASSQAGTSGRAQFF.

The chain is built from TRBV5-4 and TRBJ2-3; the D is unclear. The V end was cut by 2 bases, the J end by 0 bases, with 10 bases between. The CDR3 is 15 residues long. Looked up from germline, CDR1 is SGHNT and CDR2 is YYREEE (reference sequence). CDR3 sequence reads: CASSFGAGSTDTQYF. Here the CDR3 DNA reads TGTGCCAGCAGCTTCGGAGCTGGGAGCACAGATACGCAGTATTTT. Together with reference TRBV5-4 and TRBJ2-3, the CDR3 gives the full variable domain: ETGVTQSPTHLIKTRGQQVTLRCSSQSGHNTVSWYQQALGQGPQFIFQYYREEENGRGNFPPRFSGLQFPNYSSELNVNALELDDSALYLCASSFGAGSTDTQYFGPGTRLTVL.

The chain couples TRBV5-6 to TRBJ2-1, with a possible D match to TRBD2 (7 bases). V lost 4 bases, J lost 4 bases, and 15 bases lay in between. The germline V gene has CDR1 SGHDT and CDR2 YYEEEE. The CDR3 is 15 amino acids. CDR3 amino acids: CASSTGLAAYNEQFF. DNA for the CDR3: TGTGCCAGCAGCACAGGGCTAGCGGCTTACAATGAGCAGTTCTTC.